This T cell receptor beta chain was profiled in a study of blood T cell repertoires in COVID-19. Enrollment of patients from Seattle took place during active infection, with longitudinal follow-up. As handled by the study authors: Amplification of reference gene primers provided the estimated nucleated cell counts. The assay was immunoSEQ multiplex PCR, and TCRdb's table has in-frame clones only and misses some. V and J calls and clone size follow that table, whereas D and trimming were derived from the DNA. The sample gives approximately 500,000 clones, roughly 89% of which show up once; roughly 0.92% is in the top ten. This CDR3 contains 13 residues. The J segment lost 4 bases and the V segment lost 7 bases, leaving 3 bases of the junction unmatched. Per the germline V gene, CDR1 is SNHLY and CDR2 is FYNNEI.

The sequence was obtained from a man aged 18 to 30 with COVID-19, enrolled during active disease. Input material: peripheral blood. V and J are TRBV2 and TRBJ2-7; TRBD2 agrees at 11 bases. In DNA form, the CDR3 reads TGTGCCAGCATAGCGGGAGGGCTTTACGAGCAGTACTTC. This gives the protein CASIAGGLYEQYF.